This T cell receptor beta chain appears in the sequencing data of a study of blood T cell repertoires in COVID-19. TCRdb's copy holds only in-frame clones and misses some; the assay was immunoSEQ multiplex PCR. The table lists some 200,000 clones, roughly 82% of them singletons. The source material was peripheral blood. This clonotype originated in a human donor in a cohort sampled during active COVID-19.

In DNA, the CDR3 is TGTGCCAGCGGGCTACCCAGGGGCACAGATACGCAGTATTTT. This translates into CASGLPRGTDTQYF. The rearrangement joins TRBV27 to TRBJ2-3; possibly TRBD1 for D (5 bases). Germline values: CDR1 MNHEY, CDR2 SMNVEV (reference sequence). Trimming pared 8 bases from V and 1 base from J, leaving 13 bases between. CDR3 length equals 14 residues.